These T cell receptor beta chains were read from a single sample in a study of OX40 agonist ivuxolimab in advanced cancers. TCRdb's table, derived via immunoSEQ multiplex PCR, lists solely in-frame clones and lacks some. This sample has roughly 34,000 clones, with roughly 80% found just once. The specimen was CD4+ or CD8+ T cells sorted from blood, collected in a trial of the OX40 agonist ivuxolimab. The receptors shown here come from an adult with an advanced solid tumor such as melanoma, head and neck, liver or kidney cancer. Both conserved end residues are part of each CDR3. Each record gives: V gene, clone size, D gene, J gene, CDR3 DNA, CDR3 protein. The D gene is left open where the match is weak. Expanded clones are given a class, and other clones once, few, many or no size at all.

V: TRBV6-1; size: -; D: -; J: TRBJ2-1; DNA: TGTGCCAGCAGGCCCGATGGGGGTAATGAGCAGTTCTTC; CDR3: CASRPDGGNEQFF
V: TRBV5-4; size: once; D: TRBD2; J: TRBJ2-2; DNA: TGTGCCAGCAGCTACGGACTAGCGGGACCCCTGAACACCGGGGAGCTGTTTTTT; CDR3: CASSYGLAGPLNTGELFF
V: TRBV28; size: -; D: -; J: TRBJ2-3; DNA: TGTGCCAGCAGTTTGGGGGCTTTAGATACGCAGTATTTT; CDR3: CASSLGALDTQYF
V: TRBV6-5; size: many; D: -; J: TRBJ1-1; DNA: TGTGCCAGCAGTTATGCGGGCACTGAAGCTTTCTTT; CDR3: CASSYAGTEAFF
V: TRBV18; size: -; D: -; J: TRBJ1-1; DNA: TGTGCCAGCTCATCACAGGGATCAGCCACTGAAGCTTTCTTT; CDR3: CASSSQGSATEAFF
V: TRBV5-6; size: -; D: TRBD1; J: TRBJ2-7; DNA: TGTGCCAGCAGCTTAGGGGACAGCTCCTACGAGCAGTACTTC; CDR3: CASSLGDSSYEQYF
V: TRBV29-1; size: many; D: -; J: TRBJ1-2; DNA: TGCAGCGCAGGGTTGCAGGGTTATGGCTACACCTTC; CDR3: CSAGLQGYGYTF
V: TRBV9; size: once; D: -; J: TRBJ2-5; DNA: TGTGCCAGCAGCGTAGCGCAGGGTGGCCAAGAGACCCAGTACTTC; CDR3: CASSVAQGGQETQYF
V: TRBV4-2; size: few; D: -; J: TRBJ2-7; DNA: TGTGCCAGCAGCCAAGAATTAGCGGAGGGCTCCTACGAGCAGTACTTC; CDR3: CASSQELAEGSYEQYF
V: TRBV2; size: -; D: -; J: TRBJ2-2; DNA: TGTGCCAGCAGTGAAGGGTCCGGGCTTAACACCGGGGAGCTGTTTTTT; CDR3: CASSEGSGLNTGELFF
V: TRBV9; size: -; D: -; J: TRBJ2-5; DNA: TGTGCCAGCAGCGTAAGCCCCCAGGACAGAACAATGGAGACCCAGTACTTC; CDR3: CASSVSPQDRTMETQYF
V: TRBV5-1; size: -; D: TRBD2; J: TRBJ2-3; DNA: TGCGCCAGCTGTTCGGGACTAGCGTTCACAGATACGCAGTATTTT; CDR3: CASCSGLAFTDTQYF
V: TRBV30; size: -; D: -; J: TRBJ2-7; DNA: TGTGCCTGGAGTGTACCTCCCTACGCCCTCTACGAGCAGTACTTC; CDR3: CAWSVPPYALYEQYF
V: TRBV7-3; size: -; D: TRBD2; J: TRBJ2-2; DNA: TGTGCCAGCAGCCAAGAACCCGGACTAGCGGGAGGTACCGGGGAGCTGTTTTTT; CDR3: CASSQEPGLAGGTGELFF
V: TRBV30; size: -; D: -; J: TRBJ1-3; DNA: TGTGCCTGGAGAGGACGCTGGAGGACACATGACTCTGGAAACACCATATATTTT; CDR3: CAWRGRWRTHDSGNTIYF
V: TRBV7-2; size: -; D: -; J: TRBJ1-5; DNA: TGTGCCAGCAGCTCCCGAGGGGATAGCAATCAGCCCCAGCATTTT; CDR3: CASSSRGDSNQPQHF
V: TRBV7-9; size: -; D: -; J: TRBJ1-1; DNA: TGTGCCAGCAGCTCCGTAGGGCGGCAGAACACTGAAGCTTTCTTT; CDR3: CASSSVGRQNTEAFF
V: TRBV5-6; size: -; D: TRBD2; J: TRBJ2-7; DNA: TGTGCCAGCAGCTCCGGGGGGTACGAGCAGTACTTC; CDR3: CASSSGGYEQYF
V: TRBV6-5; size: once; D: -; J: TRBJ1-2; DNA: TGTGCCAGCAGTTACGGCAGGGGAGGCTACACCTTC; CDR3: CASSYGRGGYTF
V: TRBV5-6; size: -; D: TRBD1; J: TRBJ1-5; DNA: TGTGCCAGCAGCTTGGGGACAGGGGGTGGTCAGCCCCAGCATTTT; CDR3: CASSLGTGGGQPQHF
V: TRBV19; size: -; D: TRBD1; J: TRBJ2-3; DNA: TGTGCCAGTAGTATGACAGGGACGGTCCGGGATACGCAGTATTTT; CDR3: CASSMTGTVRDTQYF
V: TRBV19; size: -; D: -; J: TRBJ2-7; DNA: TGTGCCAGTAGTATGGGACTCTTAACCGAGCAGTACTTC; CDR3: CASSMGLLTEQYF